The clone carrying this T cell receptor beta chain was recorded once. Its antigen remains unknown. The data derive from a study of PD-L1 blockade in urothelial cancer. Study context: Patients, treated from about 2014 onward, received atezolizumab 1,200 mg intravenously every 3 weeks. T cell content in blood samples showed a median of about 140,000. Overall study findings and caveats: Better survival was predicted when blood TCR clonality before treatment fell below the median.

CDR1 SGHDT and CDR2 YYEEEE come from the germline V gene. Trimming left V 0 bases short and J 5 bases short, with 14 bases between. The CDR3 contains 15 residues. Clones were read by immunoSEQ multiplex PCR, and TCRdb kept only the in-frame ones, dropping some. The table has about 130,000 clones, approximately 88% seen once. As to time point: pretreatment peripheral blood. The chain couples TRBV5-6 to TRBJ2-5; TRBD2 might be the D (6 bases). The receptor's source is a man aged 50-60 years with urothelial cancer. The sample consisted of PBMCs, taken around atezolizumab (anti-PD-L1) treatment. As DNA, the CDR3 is TGTGCCAGCAGCTTGGCCGGGACTTTCTGGGAGACCCAGTACTTC. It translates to CASSLAGTFWETQYF.